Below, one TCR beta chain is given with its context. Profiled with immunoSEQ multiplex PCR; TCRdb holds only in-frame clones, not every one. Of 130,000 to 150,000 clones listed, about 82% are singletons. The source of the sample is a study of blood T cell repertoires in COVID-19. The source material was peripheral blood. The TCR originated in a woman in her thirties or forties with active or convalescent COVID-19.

CDR3: CASSSTSMGEQFF. CDR3 coding DNA: TGTGCCAGCAGCTCGACTAGCATGGGTGAGCAGTTCTTC. This chain uses TRBV11-3 with TRBJ2-1, with 7 bases that match TRBD2. The CDR3 loop spans 13 amino acids. The germline V gene encodes CDR1 SGHNT and CDR2 YENEEA. Trimming cost V 4 bases and J 9 bases; bases outside gene matches: 6.